These T cell receptor beta chains were read from a single sample in a study of T-cell reconstitution after alpha-beta-depleted transplantation in children. MiXCR was run by TCRdb on the PCR reads, yielding one entry per CDR3 protein. The sample has about 500,000 distinct CDR3 sequences, approximately 32% seen once. This specimen was PBMCs from the stem cell graft donor, taken from the stem cell graft. All receptors derive from a human donor who donated a stem cell graft to a child with aplastic anemia. Both conserved end residues are part of each CDR3. D genes are given only for firm matches. Clone sizes are given selectively: once, few, many, or a class where the clone is expanded.

>TRBJ1-1|TRBV27|-|-
TGTGCCAGCAGTTTGGGTGCTCGGGGTGAAGCTTTCTTT
CASSLGARGEAFF
>TRBJ2-5|TRBV13|-|-
TGTGCCAGCAGCTTCCCCTCCGGGGAGGAGACCCAGTACTTC
CASSFPSGEETQYF
>TRBJ2-3|TRBV20-1|few|-
TGCAGTGCTAGAGATCAGGGCAGGGGCACAGATACGCAGTATTTT
CSARDQGRGTDTQYF
>TRBJ1-2|TRBV28|few|TRBD1
TGTGCCAGCAGTTCAGGGGGGATAAACTATGGCTACACCTTC
CASSSGGINYGYTF
>TRBJ1-1|TRBV7-9|-|-
TGTGCCAGCAGCTTAGGGATGGGGAACACTGAAGCTTTCTTT
CASSLGMGNTEAFF
>TRBJ2-1|TRBV5-1|few|TRBD1
TGCGCCAGCAGCTTGGGTCGGACAGGACAGGGTGAGCAGTTCTTC
CASSLGRTGQGEQFF
>TRBJ1-1|TRBV5-6|-|-
TGTGCCAGCAGCCCCGCAGGGACTTACACTGAAGCTTTCTTT
CASSPAGTYTEAFF
>TRBJ1-1|TRBV19|few|-
TGTGCCAGTAGTTGGTCAGGCTCGGCCGCTGAAGCTTTCTTT
CASSWSGSAAEAFF
>TRBJ2-4|TRBV7-2|few|TRBD1
TGTGCCAGCAGCTGGGGGACAGGGATTTCCAAAAACATTCAGTACTTC
CASSWGTGISKNIQYF
>TRBJ1-4|TRBV30|few|-
TGTGCCTGGAGTACCGACTTAGTTGAAAAACTGTTTTTT
CAWSTDLVEKLFF
>TRBJ1-4|TRBV6-5|-|-
TGTGCCAGCAGTTACGGGGATGCCGGGCCAACAACTAATGAAAAACTGTTTTTT
CASSYGDAGPTTNEKLFF
>TRBJ2-2|TRBV9|-|-
TGTGCCAGCAGTTGGAGGGGCGGGAATACCGGGGAGCTGTTTTTT
CASSWRGGNTGELFF
>TRBJ1-5|TRBV6-6|few|-
TGTGCCAGCGGGACGGCCAATCAGCCCCAGCATTTT
CASGTANQPQHF
>TRBJ2-1|TRBV20-1|-|-
TGCAGTGCTACCAGGGGTGCCTACAATGAGCAGTTCTTC
CSATRGAYNEQFF
>TRBJ2-2|TRBV4-3|-|-
TGCGCCAGCAGCCAAGATATATCGGTCGACACCGGGGAGCTGTTTTTT
CASSQDISVDTGELFF
>TRBJ1-4|TRBV11-2|-|-
TGTGCCAGCAGCTCTTCCGCGGGACGATTCAATGAAAAACTGTTTTTT
CASSSSAGRFNEKLFF
>TRBJ2-1|TRBV3-1|-|-
TGTGCCAGCAGCCAGGGAAGCGGGCCCCGCAATGAGCAGTTCTTC
CASSQGSGPRNEQFF
>TRBJ1-5|TRBV5-6|few|-
TGTGCCAGCAGCCAGGGACACTTCAATCAGCCCCAGCATTTT
CASSQGHFNQPQHF
>TRBJ2-1|TRBV28|-|TRBD2
TGTGCCAGCAGTTTAAAGTCTAGCGGCATTCGCGGGGAGCAGTTCTTC
CASSLKSSGIRGEQFF
>TRBJ1-2|TRBV20-1|few|-
TGCAGTGCTAGAGGCCAGGGTTCCGGACCTTATGGCTACACCTTC
CSARGQGSGPYGYTF
>TRBJ2-4|TRBV29-1|few|-
TGCAGCGTTGTAGGGGTTGTCCAAAACATTCAGTACTTC
CSVVGVVQNIQYF
>TRBJ1-5|TRBV5-6|-|TRBD1
TGTGCCAGCAGCTTGTCAGGGGGTGGCGATCAGCCCCAGCATTTT
CASSLSGGGDQPQHF
>TRBJ1-6|TRBV28|-|-
TGTGCCAGCATCCCGTTTGGGGAATCCTATAATTCACCCCTCCACTTT
CASIPFGESYNSPLHF
>TRBJ2-1|TRBV5-1|few|TRBD1
TGCGCCAGCAGCCTCGACAGGGGTTACAATGAGCAGTTCTTC
CASSLDRGYNEQFF
>TRBJ1-5|TRBV6-5|-|-
TGTGCCAGCAGTGACTCTGTGCCTCTGGCCGCGCAGCCCCAGCATTTT
CASSDSVPLAAQPQHF
>TRBJ2-5|TRBV29-1|few|-
TGCAGCGTTGATGCACAGGGTGGGCAAGAGACCCAGTACTTC
CSVDAQGGQETQYF
>TRBJ1-1|TRBV10-3|few|TRBD1
TGTGCCATCAGCGGAACTCATTTCGGACAGGGGGGGACTGAAGCTTTCTTT
CAISGTHFGQGGTEAFF
>TRBJ1-1|TRBV5-8|-|-
TGTGCCAGCAGCTTTGGTTTTAGGACCCTCGGGACTGAAGCTTTCTTT
CASSFGFRTLGTEAFF
>TRBJ1-6|TRBV27|-|-
TGTGCCAGCAGTTTAGACAGGTTGGGATCACCCCTCCACTTT
CASSLDRLGSPLHF
>TRBJ1-1|TRBV5-1|-|TRBD1
TGCGCCAGCAGCCTACAGACAGGGATGAACACTGAAGCTTTCTTT
CASSLQTGMNTEAFF
>TRBJ1-2|TRBV5-1|-|-
TGCGCCAGCAGCTCGGACGCAGTAGGCTATGGCTACACCTTC
CASSSDAVGYGYTF
>TRBJ2-1|TRBV15|few|-
TGTGCCACCAGCAGAGATACAGGGTCCTACAATGAGCAGTTCTTC
CATSRDTGSYNEQFF
>TRBJ2-2|TRBV5-1|few|TRBD1
TGCGCCAGCAGCTTGGCAGCTGGGACAGGGAGAACCGGGGAGCTGTTTTTT
CASSLAAGTGRTGELFF
>TRBJ2-7|TRBV18|-|-
TGTGCCAGCTCCCCGAGACGGGACACTAACTCCTACGAGCAGTACTTC
CASSPRRDTNSYEQYF
>TRBJ1-1|TRBV5-8|-|TRBD1
TGTGCCAGCGGACGACAGGGAAAGAACACTGAAGCTTTCTTT
CASGRQGKNTEAFF
>TRBJ2-1|TRBV13|-|-
TGTGCCAGCAGCTTAGAGGGCCAGGGCCTGCATGAGCAGTTCTTC
CASSLEGQGLHEQFF
>TRBJ2-5|TRBV5-1|few|-
TGCGCCAGCAGCTTGGAGTTCCACCGAACTGCGGAGACCCAGTACTTC
CASSLEFHRTAETQYF
>TRBJ1-4|TRBV18|-|-
TGTGCCAGCTCACCCCAGGACGAGCGAGAAAAACTGTTTTTT
CASSPQDEREKLFF
>TRBJ2-5|TRBV20-1|few|TRBD1
TGCAGTGCTAGATCGGACAGGGTGCTGCGAGAGACCCAGTACTTC
CSARSDRVLRETQYF
>TRBJ1-1|TRBV12-3/TRBV12-4|few|-
TGTGCCAGCACCTTAGGGACGACAGTAAGCATGAACACTGAAGCTTTCTTT
CASTLGTTVSMNTEAFF
>TRBJ2-5|TRBV12-3/TRBV12-4|-|-
TGTGCCAGCAGCCTCGCGACTAGTAACCAAGAGACCCAGTACTTC
CASSLATSNQETQYF
>TRBJ2-7|TRBV7-2|-|TRBD1
TGTGCCAGCAGCCTTCCGCAGGGGGAATACGAGCAGTACTTC
CASSLPQGEYEQYF
>TRBJ1-3|TRBV12-3/TRBV12-4|few|TRBD1
TGTGCCAGCAGAACCGGGACAGTTCAAACTGGAAACACCATATATTTT
CASRTGTVQTGNTIYF
>TRBJ1-1|TRBV6-2/TRBV6-3|many|TRBD1
TGTGCCAGCATCCTACAGGGGAAGACTGAAGCTTTCTTT
CASILQGKTEAFF
>TRBJ2-5|TRBV30|-|-
TGTGCCTGGAGAGTGCGGGCCGGAGAGACCCAGTACTTC
CAWRVRAGETQYF